A single sample is the source of the 2 T cell receptor beta chains below, sequenced in a study of T cell repertoires in cytomegalovirus infection. TCRdb used MiXCR to reprocess the reads, holding one entry per CDR3 protein. This table has a few hundred thousand distinct CDR3 sequences, 30% to 35% appearing once. Antigens for these TCRs are unknown. The sequences come from cultured PBMCs, collected from culture after CMV antigen stimulation. The receptors come from a human donor in good health (CMV status not recorded). Some clones in this sample may be carry-over from other donors' samples.

The CDR3 DNA is TGTGCCAGTAGTATAGGGTATGGACTAGCGAAGAATGAGCAGTTCTTC. Translation: CASSIGYGLAKNEQFF. The chain combines TRBV19 with TRBJ2-1; 9 nucleotides line up with TRBD2. CDR1 and CDR2 (germline): LNHDA, SQIVND (reference sequence). The CDR3 spans 16 residues. Trimming cost V 1 base and J 7 bases; bases outside gene matches: 8.

The V and J genes are TRBV14 and TRBJ1-1; D is uncertain. The CDR3 has 13 residues. Germline CDR1 is SGHDN and CDR2 is FVKESK. The V and J ends lost 0 bases and 7 bases respectively, with 9 bases between them. CDR3 sequence: CASSQDLGSEAFF. Here the CDR3 DNA reads TGTGCCAGCAGCCAAGATCTAGGGAGTGAAGCTTTCTTT.